This record looks at one TCR beta chain sequence and its context. Its antigen is not yet known. There are no base qualities to consult, and no much larger clone falls within one base. Sample time point, as interpreted from the label and publication: about 25 weeks on oral tofacitinib. Read against the paper, the sample's treatment or condition label means: oral pan-JAK inhibitor, 5-10 mg twice daily. From alopecia areata patients, peripheral blood was collected along with lesional scalp punch biopsies. PBMCs were isolated by density centrifugation and stained for CD3, CD4 and CD8, and CD4+ and CD8+ T cells were sorted on a FACSAria. The sample is drawn from a study of CD8+ T cells in alopecia areata listed by TCRdb under 2018. About the full investigation: Treated patients were enrolled in an open-label pilot trial of oral tofacitinib at 5 to 10 mg twice daily for moderate-to-severe alopecia areata. Biopsies were taken from tofacitinib-treated patients at baseline and again at 4 and 24 weeks into treatment, and several of those patients also had a later scalp biopsy. Scalp clonality was compared across normal scalp (n=4), patchy alopecia areata scalp (n=8), and alopecia totalis/universalis scalp (n=8). Patients stayed on tofacitinib for 6 to 18 months and then had 6 months of follow-up off drug so that delayed response and recurrence could be assessed. RNA was obtained with the PAXgene miRNA kit for fixed scalp, the miRNeasy kit for PBMCs, and the RNeasy kit for mouse skin. For the treated patients, the SALT score, which quantifies what percentage of scalp surface area is affected, served as the measure of disease severity. Human TCRbeta sequencing covered scalp tissue and sorted CD4+ and CD8+ peripheral blood T cells from patchy and totalis/universalis alopecia areata patients and healthy controls. High-throughput TCRbeta sequencing was used to examine T cell clonal expansion in alopecia areata in both the C3H/HeJ mouse model and human patients. immunoSEQ multiplex PCR using 35 Vbeta forward primers and 13 Jbeta reverse primers was used to amplify TCRbeta CDR3 regions. Study-wide findings and limitations: Because the treated cohort was small and had just a single nonresponder, larger studies are needed to establish links between baseline CD8+ expansion and response. TCR sequences shared between patients were less clear than in mice, possibly partly because of HLA diversity in the patient population. Many expanded lesional clones persisted in scalp and blood during tofacitinib treatment, which may partly explain relapse after stopping treatment. Tofacitinib significantly lowered scalp clonality and the number of expanded CD8+ clones among the top 100 scalp clones. Lesional scalp, especially in alopecia totalis/universalis, showed higher clonality and more expanded CD8+ clones than normal scalp, suggesting antigenic drive. Unlike mouse skin, where gammadelta T cells dominate, normal human skin contains resident alphabeta T cells that get sequenced too, which complicates analysis of the scalp TCR repertoire.

The receptor library was made with the immunoSEQ multiplex PCR assay. For TCR sequencing, RNA was extracted from every sample and reverse transcribed into cDNA to serve as template. SuperScript III was used to make first-strand cDNA, primed with a 2:1 mix of oligo-dT and random hexamers. A synthetic immune receptor repertoire was used to gauge amplification bias, and whatever bias remained was removed computationally. The authors processed their data as follows. Raw reads were preprocessed to remove errors, and CDR3 was defined by IMGT conventions from the conserved cysteine to phenylalanine. To get clonality, Shannon entropy was normalized by log2 of the number of productive unique TCRs and the result was subtracted from 1. Scalp TCRbeta sequences were cross-referenced with sorted blood CD4 and CD8 repertoires so that the CD4 or CD8 identity of scalp clones could be inferred. What TCRdb holds here is the immuneACCESS table cut down to in-frame rearrangements. Part of the clones is not present; checked against another copy, under half of the missing clones reflect an unresolved V gene, and the others are unexplained. The DNA was the basis for D and trimming; V, J and clone size are from that table. This sample holds 150,000 to 200,000 clones; around three fifths were observed only once. The ten largest clonotypes hold approximately 1% of the sample.

Trimmed from V: 4 bases; trimmed from J: 7 bases; junction bases lacking a gene match: 2. The germline V gene encodes CDR1 SGHRS and CDR2 YFSETQ. The CDR3 covers 15 residues, taking in both the cysteine and the phenylalanine. Only the CDR3 region is kept as DNA, spanning 45 bases read in frame from base 1. The chain is assembled from TRBV5-1 and TRBJ2-1; 16 central nucleotides agree with TRBD2. The receptor was isolated from a human donor with alopecia areata. Sequenced material: CD4+ T cells sorted from blood, taken at week 24, from a patient treated with tofacitinib. The nucleotides are TGCGCCAGCAGCGAGGGACTAGCGGGGGGGAATGAGCAGTTCTTC. It specifies CASSEGLAGGNEQFF.